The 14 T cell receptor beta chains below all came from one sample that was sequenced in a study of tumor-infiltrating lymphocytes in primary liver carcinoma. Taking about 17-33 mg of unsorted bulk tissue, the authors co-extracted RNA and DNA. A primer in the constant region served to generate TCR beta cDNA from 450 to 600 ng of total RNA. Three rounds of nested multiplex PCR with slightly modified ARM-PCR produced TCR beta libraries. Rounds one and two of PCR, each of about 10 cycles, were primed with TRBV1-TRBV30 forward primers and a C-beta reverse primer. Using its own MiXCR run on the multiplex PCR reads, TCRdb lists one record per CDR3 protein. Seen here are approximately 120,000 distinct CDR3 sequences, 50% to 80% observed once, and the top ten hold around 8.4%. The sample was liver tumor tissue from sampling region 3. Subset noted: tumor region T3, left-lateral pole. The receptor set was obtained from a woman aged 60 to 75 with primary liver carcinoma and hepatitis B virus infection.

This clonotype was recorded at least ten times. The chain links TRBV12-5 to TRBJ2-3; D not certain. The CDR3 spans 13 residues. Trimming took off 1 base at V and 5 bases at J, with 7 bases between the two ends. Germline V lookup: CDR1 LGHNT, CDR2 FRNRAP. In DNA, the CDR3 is TGTGCTAGTGGTTTGGCTCCTTTAGATACGCAGTATTTT. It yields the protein CASGLAPLDTQYF.

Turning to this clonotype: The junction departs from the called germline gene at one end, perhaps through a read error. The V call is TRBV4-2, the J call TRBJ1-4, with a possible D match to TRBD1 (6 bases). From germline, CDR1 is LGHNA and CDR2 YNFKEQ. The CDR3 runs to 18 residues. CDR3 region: CASGQDGAAGGAHEKLFF. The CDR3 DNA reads TGTGCCAGCGGCCAAGATGGGGCTGCGGGGGGCGCACACGAAAAACTGTTTTTT.

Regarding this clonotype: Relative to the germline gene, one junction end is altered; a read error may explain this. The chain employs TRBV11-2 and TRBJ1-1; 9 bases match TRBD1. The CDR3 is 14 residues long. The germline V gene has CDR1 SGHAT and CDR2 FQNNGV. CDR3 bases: TGTGCCAACAGCATGGGACAGGGTCCCACTGAAGTTTTCTTT. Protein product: CANSMGQGPTEVFF.

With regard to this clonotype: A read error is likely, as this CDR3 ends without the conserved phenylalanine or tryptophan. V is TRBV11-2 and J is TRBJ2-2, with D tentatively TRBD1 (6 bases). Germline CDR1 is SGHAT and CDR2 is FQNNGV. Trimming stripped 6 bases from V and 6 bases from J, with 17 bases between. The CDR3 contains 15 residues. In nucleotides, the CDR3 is TGTGCCAGCAGTCTACAGGGTTTTCCCGCCGGGGAGCTGTTTCTT. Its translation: CASSLQGFPAGELFL.

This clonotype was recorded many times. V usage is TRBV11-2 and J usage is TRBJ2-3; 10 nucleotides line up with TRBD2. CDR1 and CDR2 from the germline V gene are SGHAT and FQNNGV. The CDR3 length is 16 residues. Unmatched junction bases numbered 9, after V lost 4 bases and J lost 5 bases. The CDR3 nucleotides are TGTGCCAGCAGCTCCGGGACTAGCGCCAAGCTAGATACGCAGTATTTT. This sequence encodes CASSSGTSAKLDTQYF.

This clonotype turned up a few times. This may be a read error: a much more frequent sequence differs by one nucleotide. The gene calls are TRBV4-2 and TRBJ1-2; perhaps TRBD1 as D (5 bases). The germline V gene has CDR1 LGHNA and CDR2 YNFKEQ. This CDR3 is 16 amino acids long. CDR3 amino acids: CTSSQDGAGSNYGYTF. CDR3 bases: TGTACCAGCAGCCAAGATGGGGCAGGGAGCAACTATGGCTACACCTTC.

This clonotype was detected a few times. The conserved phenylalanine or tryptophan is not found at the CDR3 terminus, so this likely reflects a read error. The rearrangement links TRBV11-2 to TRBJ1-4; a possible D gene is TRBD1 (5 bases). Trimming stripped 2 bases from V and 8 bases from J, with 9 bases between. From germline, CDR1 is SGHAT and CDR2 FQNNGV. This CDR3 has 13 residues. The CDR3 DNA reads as TGTGCCAGCAGCTTACCGGGGGGGGAAAAACTGTTTTCT. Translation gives CASSLPGGEKLFS.

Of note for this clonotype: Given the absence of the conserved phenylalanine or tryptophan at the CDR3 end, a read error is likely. This CDR3 reads CSVQTGTETQYS. The CDR3 DNA is TGCAGCGTCCAGACTGGAACAGAGACCCAGTACTCC. The chain uses TRBV29-1 and TRBJ2-5; no firm D call. This CDR3 region has 12 residues. CDR1 and CDR2 (germline): SQVTM, ANQGSEA. Trimming left V 6 bases short and J 4 bases short, with 12 bases between.

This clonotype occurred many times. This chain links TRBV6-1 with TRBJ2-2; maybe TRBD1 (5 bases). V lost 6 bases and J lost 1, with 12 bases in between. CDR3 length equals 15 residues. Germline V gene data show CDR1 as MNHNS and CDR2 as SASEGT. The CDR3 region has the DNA TGTGCCAGCAGAGCAGGGCTGGAGAACACCGGGGAGCTGTTTTTT. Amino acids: CASRAGLENTGELFF.

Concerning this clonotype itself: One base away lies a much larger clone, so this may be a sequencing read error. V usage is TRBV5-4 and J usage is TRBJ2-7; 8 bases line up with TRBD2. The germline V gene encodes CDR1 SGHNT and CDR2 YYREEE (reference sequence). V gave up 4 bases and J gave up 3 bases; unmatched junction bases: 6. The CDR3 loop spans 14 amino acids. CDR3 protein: CASSRSSGSYEQYF. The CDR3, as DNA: TGTGCCAGCAGCCGGAGCAGCGGGAGCTACGAGCAGTACTTC.

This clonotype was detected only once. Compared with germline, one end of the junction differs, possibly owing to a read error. The CDR3 DNA reads TGCGTCAGCAGCGAGGGGGTCTCCTACAATGAGCAGCTCTTC. It translates to CVSSEGVSYNEQLF. The gene calls are TRBV10-1 and TRBJ2-1; possible D gene TRBD1, 6 bases. Germline lookup yields CDR1 WNHNN and CDR2 SYGVQD (reference sequence). The CDR3 consists of 14 residues.

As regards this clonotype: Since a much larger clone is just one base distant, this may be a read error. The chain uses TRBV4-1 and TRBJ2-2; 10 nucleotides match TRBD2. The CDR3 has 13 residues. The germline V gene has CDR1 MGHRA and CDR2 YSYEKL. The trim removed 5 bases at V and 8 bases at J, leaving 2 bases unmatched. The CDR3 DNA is TGCGCCAGCAGCTGTAGCGGGAGGGGGGAGCTGTTTTTT. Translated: CASSCSGRGELFF.

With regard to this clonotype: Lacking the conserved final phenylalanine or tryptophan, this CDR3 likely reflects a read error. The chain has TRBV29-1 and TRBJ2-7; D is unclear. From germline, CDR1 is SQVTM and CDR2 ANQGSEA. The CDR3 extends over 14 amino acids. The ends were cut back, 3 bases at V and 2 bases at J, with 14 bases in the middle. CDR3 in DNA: TGCAGCGTTGATTCTGGTAATCCTCCCTACGAGCAGTACTCC. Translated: CSVDSGNPPYEQYS.

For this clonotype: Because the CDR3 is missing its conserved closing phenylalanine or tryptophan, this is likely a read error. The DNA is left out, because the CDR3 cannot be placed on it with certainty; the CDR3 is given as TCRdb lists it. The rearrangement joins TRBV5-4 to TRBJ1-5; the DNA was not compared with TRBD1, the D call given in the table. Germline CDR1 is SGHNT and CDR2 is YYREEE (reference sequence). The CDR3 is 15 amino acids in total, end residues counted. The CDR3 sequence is CASSLGTGGNQPPHV.